Listed here are 22 T cell receptor beta chains from one sample, sequenced in a study of blood T cells in healthy people across ages. A sample-barcoded 5' primer and a J-beta primer mix were used in a second PCR of about 7 to 12 cycles. TCRdb re-analysed the 5' RACE reads in MiXCR, keeping a single row per CDR3 protein. The sample carries hundreds of thousands of distinct CDR3 sequences, roughly half recorded once. Input material: blood. Receptors originate from a woman aged 80 or older in good health.

This chain uses TRBV5-6 with TRBJ1-5, with a tentative D call TRBD1 (5 bases). There are 18 residues in the CDR3. Between the trimmed V and J ends, which lost 4 bases and 4 bases, there was a span of 24 bases. From germline, CDR1 is SGHDT and CDR2 YYEEEE. CDR3 sequence reads: CASSRNDRRGVRNQPQHF. CDR3 in DNA: TGTGCCAGCAGCCGAAATGATCGTCGGGGGGTACGGAATCAGCCCCAGCATTTT. Full variable domain (missing parts from reference TRBV5-6 and TRBJ1-5): DAGVTQSPTHLIKTRGQQVTLRCSPKSGHDTVSWYQQALGQGPQFIFQYYEEEERQRGNFPDRFSGHQFPNYSSELNVNALLLGDSALYLCASSRNDRRGVRNQPQHFGDGTRLSIL.

This chain uses TRBV15 with TRBJ2-7; TRBD2 aligns across 13 bases. The assigned J gene may be wrong: the sequence end matches TRBJ2-5 better. CDR1 and CDR2 (germline): LNHNV, YYDKDF (reference sequence). The CDR3 runs to 16 residues. This chain's CDR3 is CATSRELAGGLETQYF. The CDR3 DNA reads TGTGCCACCAGCAGGGAACTAGCGGGGGGGCTAGAGACCCAGTACTTC.

The gene calls are TRBV20-1 and TRBJ1-2, with 10 nucleotides matching TRBD1. Trimming cost V 6 bases and J 4 bases; bases outside gene matches: 5. This CDR3 region has 13 residues. Germline CDR1 reads DFQATT; CDR2 reads SNEGSKA (reference sequence). The CDR3 here is CSAEDRGSYGYTF. In nucleotides, the CDR3 is TGCAGTGCCGAGGACAGGGGGAGCTATGGCTACACCTTC.

Here the CDR3 reads CSANGDREYEQYF. The CDR3 nucleotides read TGCAGTGCTAATGGTGACAGGGAATACGAGCAGTACTTC. The chain is built from TRBV20-1 and TRBJ2-7; 7 bases agree with TRBD1. The CDR3 sequence is 13 residues long. The V and J ends lost 4 bases and 4 bases, in that order; junction bases with no gene match: 7. Germline V CDR1 and CDR2: DFQATT, SNEGSKA (reference sequence).

The V and J genes are TRBV27 and TRBJ2-7, with 7 bases identical to TRBD1. V dropped 2 bases and J dropped 2; count of bases not matched to a gene: 9. The CDR3 has 16 amino acids. Germline assignment: CDR1 MNHEY and CDR2 SMNVEV (reference sequence). CDR3: CASSLEVAGGPYEQYF. The CDR3 nucleotides read TGTGCCAGCAGTTTAGAGGTCGCAGGGGGTCCCTACGAGCAGTACTTC.

This chain uses TRBV20-1 with TRBJ2-5; D may match TRBD1 or TRBD2 (5 bases each). The CDR3 has 13 amino acids. With 3 bases removed from V and 2 bases from J, the gap between germline ends came to 10 bases. Per germline, CDR1 DFQATT and CDR2 SNEGSKA (reference sequence). CDR3 DNA: TGCAGTGCTAGCCGGGACGGACAAGAGACCCAGTACTTC. The encoded protein is CSASRDGQETQYF.

The chain carries TRBV2 and TRBJ2-5; 8 bases agree with TRBD1. Trimming cost V 6 bases and J 4 bases; bases outside gene matches: 7. Germline CDR1 reads SNHLY; CDR2 reads FYNNEI. The CDR3 has 14 amino acids. CDR3 DNA sequence: TGTGCCAGCAGGGCCACAGGGGGTCTAGAGACCCAGTACTTC. As protein: CASRATGGLETQYF.

The chain couples TRBV7-9 to TRBJ2-7; D might be TRBD2 (6 bases). The CDR3 spans 17 residues. Germline V gives CDR1 SEHNR, CDR2 FQNEAQ (reference sequence). V gave up 4 bases and J gave up 3 bases, with 22 bases separating them. CDR3 DNA sequence: TGTGCCAGCAGCTCAATCCCTCGGCCGGGGAGGAACTACGAGCAGTACTTC. Protein: CASSSIPRPGRNYEQYF.

V is TRBV20-1 and J is TRBJ2-3; TRBD1 is a possible D gene (5 bases). The germline CDR1 and CDR2 sequences are DFQATT and SNEGSKA (reference sequence). Trimming stripped 3 bases from V and 1 base from J, with 8 bases between. This CDR3 contains 13 residues. The CDR3 region has the DNA TGCAGTGCTAGGGGCAGGGGCACAGATACGCAGTATTTT. Translating it yields CSARGRGTDTQYF.

This sequence joins TRBV7-9 and TRBJ2-2; TRBD2 matches 12 bases. The CDR3 is 16 amino acids. Germline trimming cut 5 bases from V and 7 bases from J; bases unmatched to any gene: 8. Germline assignment: CDR1 SEHNR and CDR2 FQNEAQ (reference sequence). The CDR3 DNA sequence: TGTGCCAGCAGCAAGACTAGCGGGGGCCGATACGGGGAGCTGTTTTTT. It is translated as CASSKTSGGRYGELFF.

This clonotype was observed a single time. The J gene is TRBJ1-4, the V gene TRBV2, with TRBD1 matching over 7 bases. The CDR3 runs 15 residues. From germline, CDR1 is SNHLY and CDR2 FYNNEI. Trimming took 0 bases from V and 4 from J; bases not matched to a gene: 2. The CDR3 DNA sequence: TGTGCCAGCAGTGAAGCTGGGACAGTTAATGAAAAACTGTTTTTT. It is translated as CASSEAGTVNEKLFF.

This clonotype was detected ten times or more. This rearrangement joins TRBV6-6 to TRBJ2-5, with D perhaps matching TRBD1 (6 bases). V was shortened by 4 bases and J by 4 bases, with 16 bases between the two germline ends. The germline V gene has CDR1 MNHNY and CDR2 SVGAGI (reference sequence). CDR3 length equals 15 residues. As DNA, the CDR3 is TGTGCCAGCAGTTCGAACCTTGCAGGGGCAGAGACCCAGTACTTC. This gives the protein CASSSNLAGAETQYF.

Points on this clonotype: A much larger clone lies a single base off, so this may be a read error. The chain has TRBV7-9 and TRBJ1-2; possible D gene TRBD1, 5 bases. V lost 6 bases to trimming and J lost 6 bases, with 11 bases between them. The CDR3 extends over 12 amino acids. CDR1 SEHNR and CDR2 FQNEAQ come from the germline V gene (reference sequence). The CDR3: CASSIQGHGYTF. The CDR3 DNA reads TGTGCCAGCAGTATCCAGGGTCATGGCTACACCTTC. Filled out from reference TRBV7-9 and TRBJ1-2, the complete variable domain reads DTGVSQNPRHKITKRGQNVTFRCDPISEHNRLYWYRQTLGQGPEFLTYFQNEAQLEKSRLLSDRFSAERPKGSFSTLEIQRTEQGDSAMYLCASSIQGHGYTFGSGTRLTVV.

The chain combines TRBV7-9 with TRBJ2-7; TRBD1 might be the D (6 bases). V lost 5 bases and J lost 3, with 11 bases in between. CDR1 is SEHNR and CDR2 is FQNEAQ in the germline V gene (reference sequence). The CDR3 has 13 amino acids. CDR3 DNA sequence: TGTGCCAGCAGCAAACGGACAGACTACGAGCAGTACTTC. The encoded protein is CASSKRTDYEQYF.

The chain uses TRBV29-1 and TRBJ2-7; TRBD1 is a possible D gene (5 bases). The J call may be in error: the DNA end matches TRBJ2-5 better. Germline CDR1 reads SQVTM; CDR2 reads ANQGSEA. CDR3 size: 14 residues. CDR3 DNA sequence: TGCAGCGTTGAAGATAGGGGCTTGGGAGAGACCCAGTACTTC. This codes for CSVEDRGLGETQYF.

This clonotype was seen more than once but under ten times. The chain couples TRBV2 to TRBJ1-4, with 8 bases aligning to TRBD1. This CDR3 has 14 amino acids. Unmatched junction bases numbered 6, after V lost 1 base and J lost 11 bases. Germline lookup yields CDR1 SNHLY and CDR2 FYNNEI. CDR3 in amino acids: CASSEGQGAGKLFF. The CDR3 bases are TGTGCCAGCAGTGAAGGGCAGGGGGCGGGCAAACTGTTTTTT.

This rearrangement joins TRBV9 to TRBJ2-1; D not certain. The CDR3 has 12 amino acids. Trimming pared 0 bases from V and 10 bases from J, leaving 8 bases between. Per the germline V gene, CDR1 is SGDLS and CDR2 is YYNGEE. The CDR3 coding sequence is TGTGCCAGCAGCGTAGACGTCACAGAGCAGTTCTTC. Amino acids: CASSVDVTEQFF.

The chain uses TRBV18 and TRBJ2-7; TRBD1 or TRBD2 may be the D gene (7 bases each). The CDR3 loop spans 15 amino acids. Trimming pared 6 bases from V and 1 base from J, leaving 16 bases between. Per germline, CDR1 KGHSH and CDR2 LQKENI. The CDR3 loop is CASSLGGTASYEQYF. CDR3 nucleotide sequence: TGTGCCAGCTCTCTGGGAGGGACAGCATCCTACGAGCAGTACTTC.

This clonotype was picked up many times. The V gene is TRBV20-1, the J gene TRBJ2-1; D call uncertain. The CDR3 spans 14 residues. The V gene's germline CDR1 is DFQATT and CDR2 SNEGSKA (reference sequence). Trimming removed 0 bases from V and 6 bases from J, with 12 bases in between. CDR3 sequence reads: CSARDPGTTNEQFF. As DNA, the CDR3 is TGCAGTGCTAGAGATCCCGGCACCACCAATGAGCAGTTCTTC.

This clonotype was recorded at least ten times. The chain links TRBV14 to TRBJ2-5; D remains ambiguous. CDR3 size: 13 residues. Germline values: CDR1 SGHDN, CDR2 FVKESK. V was clipped by 4 bases and J by 2 bases, with 8 bases between them. The CDR3: CASSPLLQETQYF. CDR3 in DNA: TGTGCCAGCAGCCCCTTGCTACAAGAGACCCAGTACTTC.

CDR3 sequence: CATSAGFTGELFF. Here the CDR3 DNA reads TGTGCCACCAGTGCAGGTTTTACCGGGGAGCTGTTTTTT. The gene calls are TRBV24-1 and TRBJ2-2; D remains ambiguous. V lost 5 bases and J 5 bases, leaving 8 bases between the germline ends. CDR1 and CDR2 from the germline V gene are KGHDR and SFDVKD. The CDR3 has 13 amino acids.

This chain's CDR3 is CASSLALYEQYF. The CDR3 coding sequence is TGTGCCAGCAGTTTAGCGCTCTACGAGCAGTACTTC. V is TRBV12-3 or TRBV12-4 and J is TRBJ2-7; no firm D call. The V gene lost 0 bases and the J gene lost 3 bases, with 3 bases spanning the gap. The CDR3 runs 12 residues.